This note documents a single T cell receptor (beta chain) sequence. Its antigen is not known. Sequenced by immunoSEQ multiplex PCR; TCRdb stores in-frame clones only, minus some. The data show 80,000 to 100,000 clones, 80% to 90% seen once. This sample stems from a study of T cell responses to AZD1222 COVID-19 vaccine. Study-wide results and caveats: Without day 14 samples, only post-peak T cell repertoires were studied. White British people made up most donors, females outnumbered males, and clonal diversity was possibly underestimated. Reportedly, close to half of spike-specific TCRs are directed against unmutated variant regions. Across spike, vaccine-associated CD4 TCRs were found, dominant at 160-218 and 743-854.

This CDR3 spans 16 amino acids. Germline V gene data show CDR1 as SGHKS and CDR2 as YYEKEE (reference sequence). The V and J ends lost 0 bases and 6 bases, in that order; junction bases with no gene match: 9. Sequenced here: peripheral blood, sampled 28 days after the second AZD1222 dose. This clonotype was sampled from an adult who received the AZD1222 COVID-19 vaccine. The V call is TRBV5-5, the J call TRBJ2-7, with 10 bases aligning to TRBD2. The CDR3 DNA follows: TGTGCCAGCAGCTTGGTCGCTAGCGGGAGAGTAAGCGAGCAGTACTTC. This sequence encodes CASSLVASGRVSEQYF.